One sample yielded the 24 T cell receptor beta chains listed below, sequenced in a study of STAT5B mutations in CD4+ large granular lymphocyte leukemia. The method was immunoSEQ multiplex PCR; TCRdb's version includes in-frame clones alone and lacks a portion of them. Seen here are around 48,000 clones, under 80% observed once, and the top ten hold approximately 1.5%. Sequenced input: CD4+ T cells from blood buffy coats. The source of these receptors is a human donor in good health.

This clone was recorded a few times. V gene TRBV14 combines with J gene TRBJ1-6, with D uncertain. V was shortened by 1 base and J by 9 bases, with 7 bases between the two germline ends. This CDR3 contains 13 residues. CDR1 and CDR2 from the germline V gene are SGHDN and FVKESK. For the CDR3, the DNA is TGTGCCAGCAGCCAAGGAATAGTTTCACCCCTCCACTTT. This translates into CASSQGIVSPLHF.

The rearrangement uses TRBV19 and TRBJ1-5, with D tentatively TRBD1 (6 bases). Germline V gene sequence: CDR1 LNHDA, CDR2 SQIVND (reference sequence). The CDR3 contains 17 residues. Between the trimmed V and J ends, which lost 8 bases and 0 bases, there was a span of 20 bases. As DNA, the CDR3 is TGTGCCAGTCGATTTAGACAGGACGGGATTAGCAATCAGCCCCAGCATTTT. This gives the protein CASRFRQDGISNQPQHF.

This clone showed up just once. The V gene is TRBV5-1, the J gene TRBJ2-3, with D possibly TRBD2 on 6 matching bases. V was clipped by 4 bases and J by 2 bases, with 11 bases between them. CDR3 length equals 14 residues. Germline V gives CDR1 SGHRS, CDR2 YFSETQ. The CDR3 region has the DNA TGCGCCAGCAGCATAGGGACTCACACAGATACGCAGTATTTT. Its translation: CASSIGTHTDTQYF.

This chain connects TRBV7-2 to TRBJ2-7; D perhaps matches TRBD1 (6 bases). The germline V gene has CDR1 SGHTA and CDR2 FQGNSA. The CDR3 is 15 amino acids. V lost 1 base, J lost 2 bases, and 12 bases lay in between. In nucleotides, the CDR3 is TGTGCCAGCAGCTTAGGAAAGGACAGCACCTACGAGCAGTACGTC. Its translation is CASSLGKDSTYEQYV.

The chain couples TRBV10-3 to TRBJ2-7; 8 bases match TRBD2. Germline CDR1 reads ENHRY; CDR2 reads SYGVKD. The V segment lost 6 bases and the J segment 4 bases; nucleotides outside the gene matches: 14. The CDR3 consists of 16 residues. CDR3 sequence (DNA): TGTGCCATCAGCGGTACGGGGGGGCACCTTTCTTACGAGCAGTACTTC. Protein: CAISGTGGHLSYEQYF.

The chain recombines TRBV28 with TRBJ1-2; maybe TRBD1 (6 bases). Germline V gene sequence: CDR1 MDHEN, CDR2 SYDVKM. With 9 bases removed from V and 4 bases from J, the gap between germline ends came to 15 bases. The CDR3 is made up of 13 amino acids. The CDR3 region has the DNA TGTGCCAGTAATAGGGGGGGAAGCTATGGCTACACCTTC. Translating gives CASNRGGSYGYTF.

The V call is TRBV2, the J call TRBJ1-5, with no clear D. V was trimmed by 3 bases and J by 5 bases, leaving 8 bases between them. This CDR3 comprises 13 residues. Looked up from germline, CDR1 is SNHLY and CDR2 is FYNNEI. The CDR3 bases are TGTGCCAGCAGTGACAGTGAGTATCAGCCCCAGCATTTT. Its protein product is CASSDSEYQPQHF.

V is TRBV7-9 and J is TRBJ2-1, with D possibly being TRBD1 or TRBD2 (5 bases each). Looked up from germline, CDR1 is SEHNR and CDR2 is FQNEAQ (reference sequence). The CDR3 loop spans 15 amino acids. V was cut by 4 bases and J by 7 bases, with 17 bases left in between. The CDR3 coding sequence is TGTGCCAGCAGCTCCCGGGACGCACTGGGGAATGAGCAGTTCTTC. Translating it yields CASSSRDALGNEQFF.

V is TRBV9 and J is TRBJ2-3; D uncertain. The CDR3 is made up of 15 amino acids. With 4 bases removed from V and 3 bases from J, the gap between germline ends came to 15 bases. In germline, CDR1 is SGDLS, CDR2 YYNGEE. The CDR3 here is CASSPGPVGTDTQYF. As DNA, the CDR3 is TGTGCCAGCAGCCCGGGCCCAGTGGGTACAGATACGCAGTATTTT.

Only a few counts were recorded for this clone. V is TRBV6-5 and J is TRBJ1-6; D uncertain. The CDR3 has 13 amino acids. V was pared by 8 bases and J by 4 bases, with 9 bases between. Germline V lookup: CDR1 MNHEY, CDR2 SVGAGI. CDR3 coding DNA: TGTGCCAGCCGAGGAGGGTATAATTCACCCCTCCACTTT. Protein: CASRGGYNSPLHF.

The table lists this clone with a few counts. This chain connects TRBV18 to TRBJ2-5; possible D gene TRBD1, 6 bases. V dropped 5 bases and J dropped 4 bases, with 17 bases sitting between them. The CDR3 is made up of 15 amino acids. The V gene's germline CDR1 is KGHSH and CDR2 LQKENI. CDR3 in amino acids: CASSNDRPRGETQYF. In nucleotides, the CDR3 is TGTGCCAGCTCAAACGACAGGCCACGGGGAGAGACCCAGTACTTC.

Only a few counts were recorded for this clone. The rearrangement joins TRBV18 to TRBJ2-7; 12 bases are a match to TRBD1. This CDR3 contains 19 residues. Germline trimming cut 3 bases from V and 2 bases from J; bases unmatched to any gene: 14. Germline V gene lookup returns CDR1 KGHSH and CDR2 LQKENI. CDR3 sequence: CASSPRDRGPFLHPYEQYF. In DNA, the CDR3 is TGTGCCAGCTCACCTAGGGACAGGGGGCCATTCCTTCACCCCTACGAGCAGTACTTC.

CDR3: CASSYGGGRGRNEQFF. The DNA for the CDR3 is TGTGCCAGCAGTTACGGGGGGGGGCGGGGTAGGAATGAGCAGTTCTTC. The V call is TRBV6-5, the J call TRBJ2-1; tentatively, D is TRBD2 (7 bases). Germline V gives CDR1 MNHEY, CDR2 SVGAGI. V was shortened by 2 bases and J by 7 bases, with 18 bases between the two germline ends. This CDR3 comprises 16 residues.

This clone was seen a few times. The chain has TRBV5-8 and TRBJ1-1, with D perhaps matching TRBD1 (5 bases). CDR3 length: 12 residues. CDR1 is SGHTS and CDR2 is YDEGEE in the germline V gene. The V gene lost 1 base and the J gene lost 4 bases, with 5 bases spanning the gap. The DNA of the CDR3 is TGTGCCAGCAGCTTGAGGGGCACTGAAGCTTTCTTT. Amino acid sequence: CASSLRGTEAFF.

The chain joins TRBV5-1 to TRBJ2-1, with 9 positions matching TRBD1. Germline CDR1 is SGHRS and CDR2 is YFSETQ. V lost 0 bases to trimming and J lost 4 bases; unmatched junction nucleotides: 5. This CDR3 contains 16 residues. The CDR3 sequence is CASSLGGTGTYNEQFF. The DNA for the CDR3 is TGCGCCAGCAGCTTGGGGGGGACAGGGACGTACAATGAGCAGTTCTTC.

This clone was seen more than once but under ten times. This chain joins TRBV30 and TRBJ1-4, with D tentatively TRBD1 (5 bases). CDR1 GTSNPN and CDR2 SVGIG come from the germline V gene (reference sequence). CDR3 length: 13 residues. Trimming pared 1 base from V and 8 bases from J, leaving 11 bases between. The CDR3 nucleotides are TGTGCCTGGAGTGGCAGGGAAGGAGAAAAACTGTTTTTT. Its translation: CAWSGREGEKLFF.

This clone was detected a few times. This sequence joins TRBV2 and TRBJ2-2; 8 bases fit TRBD1. The germline CDR1 and CDR2 sequences are SNHLY and FYNNEI. The CDR3 runs to 14 residues. The V segment lost 1 base and the J segment 7 bases; nucleotides outside the gene matches: 2. The CDR3 DNA reads TGTGCCAGCAGTGAAGTTGGACAGGGCGGGGAGCTGTTTTTT. Translation: CASSEVGQGGELFF.

In this sample, this clone turned up once. This rearrangement joins TRBV7-2 to TRBJ2-2; TRBD2 matches at 7 bases. The germline gives CDR1 SGHTA, CDR2 FQGNSA. V was pared by 2 bases and J by 5 bases, with 2 bases of the junction left unmatched. The CDR3 runs to 14 residues. DNA for the CDR3: TGTGCCAGCAGCTTATGGGGGGGGACCGGGGAGCTGTTTTTT. This encodes CASSLWGGTGELFF.

The chain recombines TRBV2 with TRBJ2-3; D not certain. CDR1 and CDR2 (germline): SNHLY, FYNNEI. V was pared by 8 bases and J by 1 base, with 19 bases between. The CDR3 consists of 16 residues. The CDR3 here is CASRPGQVRGTDTQYF. The CDR3 DNA follows: TGTGCCAGCCGCCCTGGGCAGGTAAGGGGCACAGATACGCAGTATTTT.

The gene calls are TRBV29-1 and TRBJ2-3, with D possibly being TRBD2 (6 bases). Per germline, CDR1 SQVTM and CDR2 ANQGSEA. The V gene lost 8 bases and the J gene lost 5 bases, with 17 bases spanning the gap. The CDR3 contains 13 residues. The CDR3 coding sequence is TGCAGCCCGAGCCCATTGGGAGGAGATACGCAGTATTTT. This sequence encodes CSPSPLGGDTQYF.

The chain carries TRBV29-1 and TRBJ1-4, with a tentative D call TRBD1 (6 bases). V was cut by 7 bases and J by 7 bases, with 13 bases left in between. Per germline, CDR1 SQVTM and CDR2 ANQGSEA. The CDR3 totals 12 residues. The CDR3 here is CSATGRGEKLFF. CDR3 coding DNA: TGCAGCGCTACAGGGAGAGGTGAAAAACTGTTTTTT.

V gene TRBV18 combines with J gene TRBJ1-6, with unresolved D. V gave up 2 bases and J gave up 6 bases, with 2 bases separating them. The germline V gene encodes CDR1 KGHSH and CDR2 LQKENI. The CDR3 runs 12 residues. The CDR3 is CASSPINSPLHF. The CDR3 region has the DNA TGTGCCAGCTCACCAATTAATTCACCCCTCCACTTT.

The chain uses TRBV4-2 and TRBJ2-1, with 7 bases matching TRBD1. The CDR3 has 16 residues. Trimming removed 0 bases from V and 2 bases from J; junction bases left unmatched: 4. CDR1 is LGHNA and CDR2 is YNFKEQ in the germline V gene. CDR3 DNA sequence: TGTGCCAGCAGCCAAGACCCGGGACAGACCTACAATGAGCAGTTCTTC. This sequence encodes CASSQDPGQTYNEQFF.

The chain uses TRBV21-1 and TRBJ2-3; the D call TRBD2 from the table was never checked on the DNA. TRBV21-1 is assigned pseudogene status. This CDR3 is 10 amino acids long. The CDR3 DNA reads TGTGCCAGCAAACCTAATACGCAGTATTTT. Its protein is CASKPNTQYF.